This paragraph covers one TCR beta chain sequence. Its specificity is unknown. These data belong to a study of cytomegalovirus exposure and HLA in healthy donors. Study background: Among approximately 400 genotyped donors, around 77% fell in the Caucasian-associated ancestry cluster. Findings and caveats of the study: Later analysis showed most CMV-associated TCR beta chains appearing HLA-restricted. A later analysis by the authors found several of the most significant clusters apparently linked to common viral pathogens.

While unrecorded immune exposures were likely, the donors were nominally healthy when sampled. The junction had 9 bases not matched to a gene; V was cut back by 5 bases and J by 3 bases. Germline loops: CDR1 SNHLY, CDR2 FYNNEI. The CDR3 loop spans 15 amino acids. The PCR had 60 Vbeta and 13 Jbeta primers. Here immunoSEQ multiplex PCR was the method, and the copy in TCRdb shows in-frame clones only, minus some. The table has over 100,000 clones, around 84% seen once. The rearrangement links TRBV2 to TRBJ2-5; 7 nucleotides match TRBD1. Material for sequencing was PBMCs. This TCR derives from a man aged 25 to 40 in good health and CMV-seropositive. The CDR3 sequence: CASSHPDRVEETQYF. Written as DNA, the CDR3 is TGTGCCAGCAGTCACCCCGACAGGGTCGAAGAGACCCAGTACTTC.